A selection of T cell receptor beta chains follows, all from one sample in a study of identical twins. TCRdb re-derived calls from the 5' RACE reads in MiXCR, one entry per CDR3 protein. Of approximately 670,000 distinct CDR3 sequences listed, approximately 6% were seen once; the top ten hold about 1.8%. Sequencing was performed on naive T cells sorted from blood. Every receptor here comes from a man younger than 30 in good health. The CDR3 runs from the conserved cysteine through the conserved F or W. The order of the fields is J gene, V gene, D gene, clone size, CDR3 DNA, CDR3 protein. D genes are given only for firm matches. Clone sizes are given selectively: once, few, many, or a class where the clone is expanded.

TRBJ2-1 TRBV11-2 - few TGTGCCAGCAGCTTAAGATGGGGGGGCTGGCAGTTCTTC CASSLRWGGWQFF
TRBJ2-1 TRBV6-5 TRBD2 many TGTGCCAGCAGTTACTCGCGGGACTATAACAATGAGCAGTTCTTC CASSYSRDYNNEQFF
TRBJ1-1 TRBV7-9 - - TGTGCCAGCAGCTCCTTGAATCGGGGTAGGGCTGAAGCTTTCTTT CASSSLNRGRAEAFF
TRBJ2-7 TRBV29-1 TRBD1 many TGCAGCGTTTCGGGACAGGGTTCCTACGAGCAGTACTTC CSVSGQGSYEQYF
TRBJ1-6 TRBV7-2 - many TGTGCCAGCAGCTTAGGTTCCTATAATTCACCCCTCCACTTT CASSLGSYNSPLHF
TRBJ1-4 TRBV6-1 - few TGTGCCAGCAGTGCCGGCGGGGGTTTCGCAACTAATGAAAAACTGTTTTTT CASSAGGGFATNEKLFF
TRBJ1-1 TRBV10-3 - many TGTGCCATCAGTGACCCCGGGACGGCGGCCACTGAAGCTTTCTTT CAISDPGTAATEAFF
TRBJ2-1 TRBV20-1 TRBD2 many TGCAGTGCTAGAGTTGTTAGCGGGAGAGAGAACTCCTACAATGAGCAGTTCTTC CSARVVSGRENSYNEQFF
TRBJ2-1 TRBV20-1 - many TGCAGGGCCCTAGGACGGGTTGGGAATGAGCAGTTCTTC CRALGRVGNEQFF
TRBJ1-4 TRBV9 TRBD1 few TGTGCCAGCAGCGTAGGAGGGGGCGATGAAAAACTGTTTTTT CASSVGGGDEKLFF
TRBJ2-2 TRBV6-5 TRBD2 few TGTGCCAGCAGTTACCCGGGACTAGCGGGAGGGAACACCGGGGAGCTGTTTTTT CASSYPGLAGGNTGELFF
TRBJ2-1 TRBV6-2/TRBV6-3 - few TGTGCCAGCAGCCACTCCCTCGGTCGATACAATGAGCAGTTCTTC CASSHSLGRYNEQFF
TRBJ2-2 TRBV10-3 - many TGTGCCATCAGTGAGGACCCTTCGAACACCGGGGAGCTGTTTTTT CAISEDPSNTGELFF
TRBJ1-5 TRBV20-1 - many TGCAGTGCCGATGAGTATAGCAATCAGCCCCAGCATTTT CSADEYSNQPQHF